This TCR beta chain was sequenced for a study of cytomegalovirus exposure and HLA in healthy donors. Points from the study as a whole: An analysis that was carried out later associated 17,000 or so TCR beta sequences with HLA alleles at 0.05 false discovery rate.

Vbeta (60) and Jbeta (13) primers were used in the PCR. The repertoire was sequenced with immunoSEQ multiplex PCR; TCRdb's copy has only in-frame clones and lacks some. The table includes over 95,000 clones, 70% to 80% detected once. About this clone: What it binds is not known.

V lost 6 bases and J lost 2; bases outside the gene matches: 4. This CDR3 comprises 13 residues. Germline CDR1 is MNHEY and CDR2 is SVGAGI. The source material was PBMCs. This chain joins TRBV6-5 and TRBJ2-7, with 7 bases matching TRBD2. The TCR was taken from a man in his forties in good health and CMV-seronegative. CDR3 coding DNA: TGTGCCAGCAGGGAGCGGGGACCCTACGAGCAGTACTTC. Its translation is CASRERGPYEQYF.